This record concerns one TCR beta chain sequence. No antigen is known for it. The sample comes from a study of T cells expressing NK-cell markers. Study overall: The TCR beta repertoires originated in sorted CD3+CD56+NKG2C+, CD3+CD56+NKG2C- and CD3+CD56-NKG2C+ T cells. HCMV seropositivity marked seven of the eight sequenced donors; one was seronegative.

Study-wide results and caveats: The CD3+CD56-NKG2C+ fraction was also led by these clonotypes in several donors.

TCRdb reprocessed the 5' RACE reads and keeps a single row for each CDR3 protein, giving no DNA. The clone table shows 200,000 to 300,000 distinct CDR3 sequences, with the ten largest holding 0.3% to 0.45%. The CDR3 runs to 13 residues. Germline V CDR1 and CDR2: MNHEY, SMNVEV (reference sequence). The TCR was taken from a man aged 18 to 30 in good health. The chain has TRBV27 and TRBJ1-1; as DNA is missing, the TRBD1 call by TCRdb cannot be tested. Sequencing was done on a sample of blood T cells: a sorted CD56 or NKG2C T cell subset, CD4+ or CD8+ T cells, or bulk PBMC T cells (not recorded which). CDR3 region: CASGGNLNTEAFF.